A selection of T cell receptor beta chains follows, all from one sample in a study of neurological immune-mediated disorders. Using its own MiXCR run on the 5' RACE reads, TCRdb lists one record per CDR3 protein. This sample carries fewer than 20,000 distinct CDR3 sequences, around 15% of them seen once, and the ten largest clones take about an eighth. The sequencing input was PBMCs. The receptors derive from a man aged 55-75 years with HTLV-1-associated myelopathy (HAM/TSP). Both conserved end residues are part of each CDR3.

V gene: TRBV15; CDR3 protein: CATSRGDSLGPQHF
V gene: TRBV20-1; CDR3 protein: CSASALDLPNNEQFF
V gene: TRBV4-3; CDR3 protein: CASSQERRTDTQYF
V gene: TRBV5-5; CDR3 protein: CASSLRGQETQYF
V gene: TRBV27; CDR3 protein: CASAPGGYNSPLHF
V gene: TRBV5-1; CDR3 protein: CASSQGATSYEQYF
V gene: TRBV19; CDR3 protein: CASSIGQGRSKSFF
V gene: TRBV7-9; CDR3 protein: CASSLAPGQTYEQYF
V gene: TRBV29-1; CDR3 protein: CSVQGNYGYTF
V gene: TRBV3-1; CDR3 protein: CASSQTSGGVTDTQYF
V gene: TRBV12-3/TRBV12-4; CDR3 protein: CASRVEGFGLAEYNEQFF
V gene: TRBV12-3/TRBV12-4; CDR3 protein: CASSFTGGWSKKLSF
V gene: TRBV7-8; CDR3 protein: CASSGGASGEQFF
V gene: TRBV9; CDR3 protein: CASSQTGWPYEQYF
V gene: TRBV5-5; CDR3 protein: CASSTQLAAAYNEQFF
V gene: TRBV24-1; CDR3 protein: CATSDTEWGAYNEQFF
V gene: TRBV12-3/TRBV12-4; CDR3 protein: CASSSRRGQETQYF
V gene: TRBV5-1; CDR3 protein: CASSLTGGGNTIYF
V gene: TRBV28; CDR3 protein: CASRTGVPNEKLFF
V gene: TRBV25-1; CDR3 protein: CASSAAGDNQPQHF
V gene: TRBV4-3; CDR3 protein: CASSQVAADYEQYF
V gene: TRBV7-9; CDR3 protein: CASSPTLANTGELFF
V gene: TRBV29-1; CDR3 protein: CSVESLDRVSYNEQFF
V gene: TRBV5-1; CDR3 protein: CASSLGLAGSYNEQFF
V gene: TRBV7-2; CDR3 protein: CASSSDNSGELFF
V gene: TRBV7-3; CDR3 protein: CASSLDSGVEAFF
V gene: TRBV5-1; CDR3 protein: CASMRQGGWSTEAFF
V gene: TRBV7-8; CDR3 protein: CASSLLFGTGGKTQYF
V gene: TRBV12-5; CDR3 protein: CASGSDRGRVQPQHF
V gene: TRBV20-1; CDR3 protein: CSAPGTSGGHSYEQYF
V gene: TRBV11-3; CDR3 protein: CASSLMGQGAGEQFF
V gene: TRBV5-1; CDR3 protein: CASSLGGLPPMGQYF
V gene: TRBV5-1; CDR3 protein: CASSYMDPTEQYF
V gene: TRBV10-3; CDR3 protein: CAISDPGPKETQYF
V gene: TRBV7-2; CDR3 protein: CASTKGDLSTDTQYF
V gene: TRBV10-1; CDR3 protein: CASPRQLNTEAFF
V gene: TRBV5-1; CDR3 protein: CASSPRTSGYQETQYF